The next 14 T cell receptor beta chains were all read from a single sample in a study of T-cell reconstitution after alpha-beta-depleted transplantation in children. Unique molecular identifiers were incorporated into the prepared TCRbeta library. TCRdb re-analysed the PCR reads in MiXCR, keeping a single row per CDR3 protein. This table holds some 300,000 distinct CDR3 sequences, around 7.1% found once. The antigens these receptors bind are not known. Study-wide results and limits: Hyperexpanded clones declined; after one year, newly produced T cells mostly supplied diversity.

The specimen comprised peripheral blood, sampled 360 days after TCRalphabeta/CD19-depleted stem cell transplant. These receptors all come from a female patient between 2 and 15 years old who had a stem cell transplant for Fanconi anemia, so the T cells may come from the graft donor.

In this sample, this clonotype turned up many times. The chain joins TRBV20-1 to TRBJ2-7, with TRBD1 matching over 7 bases. Trimming at V came to 6 bases and at J to 0 bases, leaving 5 bases not matched to a gene. Germline CDR1 and CDR2: DFQATT and SNEGSKA (reference sequence). This CDR3 spans 13 amino acids. The CDR3 loop reads CSARDRVSYEQYV. Written as DNA, the CDR3 is TGCAGTGCCAGGGACAGAGTCTCCTACGAGCAGTACGTC.

This clonotype turned up a few times. This chain uses TRBV20-1 with TRBJ1-6; D is possibly TRBD1 (5 bases). The germline V gene encodes CDR1 DFQATT and CDR2 SNEGSKA (reference sequence). This CDR3 region has 18 residues. Trimming left V 1 base short and J 7 bases short, with 23 bases between. The CDR3 sequence is CSARAHLGTPFLNSPLHF. The DNA of the CDR3 is TGCAGTGCTAGAGCCCATTTAGGGACCCCATTTTTAAATTCACCCCTCCACTTT.

At least ten counts were recorded for this clonotype. The rearrangement uses TRBV27 and TRBJ2-1, with 7 bases identical to TRBD2. The CDR3 runs 15 residues. Germline loops: CDR1 MNHEY, CDR2 SMNVEV (reference sequence). The trim removed 5 bases at V and 7 bases at J, leaving 11 bases unmatched. CDR3 bases: TGTGCCAGCAGTATCTCGAGCCAAGCGGGAAATGAGCAGTTCTTC. Translating it yields CASSISSQAGNEQFF.

In its sample, this clonotype was seen many times. The CDR3 nucleotides read TGTGCCAGCAGCGTAGATGGCGGGACCTACAATGAGCAGTTCTTC. It specifies CASSVDGGTYNEQFF. The genes are TRBV9 and TRBJ2-1, with D perhaps TRBD2 (6 bases). The CDR3 runs to 15 residues. Between the trimmed V and J ends, which lost 0 bases and 2 bases, there was a span of 9 bases. Germline V gives CDR1 SGDLS, CDR2 YYNGEE.

This clonotype was picked up many times. The chain recombines TRBV12-3 or TRBV12-4 with TRBJ2-1; 9 bases are shared with TRBD2. V lost 1 base to trimming and J lost 0 bases; unmatched junction nucleotides: 10. This CDR3 contains 19 residues. Here the CDR3 reads CASSLVLAGAASSYNEQFF. CDR3 coding DNA: TGTGCCAGCAGTTTAGTCTTAGCGGGGGCCGCAAGCTCCTACAATGAGCAGTTCTTC.

The rearrangement joins TRBV14 to TRBJ2-3; 9 positions agree with TRBD2. V shed 0 bases, J shed 0 bases, and the junction held 16 bases outside the gene matches. In germline, CDR1 is SGHDN, CDR2 FVKESK. The CDR3 runs 21 residues. CDR3 amino acids: CASSQDSPFVREGSSTDTQYF. CDR3 bases: TGTGCCAGCAGCCAAGATTCGCCTTTCGTGCGGGAGGGATCTAGCACAGATACGCAGTATTTT.

The rearrangement links TRBV6-5 to TRBJ2-7, with TRBD1 matching 11 bases. CDR3 length: 18 amino acids. Trimming at V came to 2 bases and at J to 9 bases, leaving 18 bases not matched to a gene. Germline lookup yields CDR1 MNHEY and CDR2 SVGAGI. The CDR3 reads CASSYVPLAGQGGDGQYF. In DNA, the CDR3 is TGTGCCAGCAGTTACGTGCCCCTGGCGGGACAGGGGGGAGACGGGCAGTACTTC.

The chain joins TRBV6-2 or TRBV6-3 to TRBJ1-6, with D perhaps TRBD1 (6 bases). The V end was cut by 6 bases, the J end by 8 bases, with 20 bases between. This CDR3 has 16 amino acids. Germline lookup yields CDR1 MNHEY and CDR2 SVGEGT. This CDR3 reads CASRASGTPLDSPLHF. CDR3 nucleotides: TGTGCCAGCAGGGCATCCGGGACACCTCTGGATTCACCCCTCCACTTT.

This clonotype has ten or more counts. This sequence joins TRBV7-2 and TRBJ1-3; D remains unclear. The CDR3 has 14 amino acids. With 9 bases removed from V and 2 bases from J, the gap between germline ends came to 14 bases. The germline gives CDR1 SGHTA, CDR2 FQGNSA. CDR3 sequence: CASNLHGPGNTIYF. The CDR3 DNA reads TGTGCCAGTAACCTTCATGGACCTGGAAACACCATATATTTT.

Ten or more counts support this clonotype. The chain carries TRBV10-3 and TRBJ2-3; 9 positions agree with TRBD1. Germline values: CDR1 ENHRY, CDR2 SYGVKD. Trimming cost V 4 bases and J 3 bases; bases outside gene matches: 8. The CDR3 totals 16 residues. DNA of the CDR3: TGTGCCATCAGTGGTATGCAACAGGGGGCAACAGATACGCAGTATTTT. Its protein product is CAISGMQQGATDTQYF.

This clonotype was picked up a small number of times. The chain carries TRBV28 and TRBJ1-4; 7 bases map to TRBD1. The V segment lost 1 base and the J segment 5 bases; nucleotides outside the gene matches: 13. The CDR3 consists of 18 residues. Germline V lookup: CDR1 MDHEN, CDR2 SYDVKM. CDR3 coding DNA: TGTGCCAGCAGTTTATATCCCCCCACAGGGGCCAGAAATGAAAAACTGTTTTTT. It codes for CASSLYPPTGARNEKLFF.

This clonotype has just a few counts. This chain's CDR3 is CASRPPGLASGELFF. The CDR3 bases are TGTGCCAGCAGGCCCCCAGGACTAGCCTCCGGGGAGCTGTTTTTT. This chain joins TRBV12-3 or TRBV12-4 and TRBJ2-2; the match to TRBD2 covers 8 bases. The CDR3 has 15 residues. With V trimmed by 6 bases and J by 6 bases, 9 bases remained unmatched.

This clonotype was picked up many times. The chain combines TRBV20-1 with TRBJ1-5, with D maybe TRBD1 (5 bases). V was pared by 0 bases and J by 4 bases, with 10 bases between. The germline V gene has CDR1 DFQATT and CDR2 SNEGSKA (reference sequence). The CDR3 spans 14 residues. CDR3 nucleotide sequence: TGCAGTGCTAGAGATCGGGGGGGAAATCAGCCCCAGCATTTT. This encodes CSARDRGGNQPQHF.

V gene TRBV5-5 combines with J gene TRBJ1-6; D unclear. Germline CDR1 and CDR2: SGHKS and YYEKEE (reference sequence). The CDR3 runs to 14 residues. V was pared by 0 bases and J by 14 bases, with 15 bases between. The CDR3 region is CASSLESGLATLHF. CDR3 bases: TGTGCCAGCAGCTTGGAGTCAGGACTCGCCACCCTCCACTTT.